This TCR beta chain was found in a study of T cell clones after liver transplantation. On the study more broadly: Samples came from ITN030ST, which attempted immunosuppression withdrawal within 2 years of liver transplantation.

Notes on this clone: What it recognizes is unknown.

The method was immunoSEQ multiplex PCR; TCRdb's version includes in-frame clones alone and lacks a portion of them. The profile shows roughly 49,000 clones, roughly 74% of them singletons. Findings and limits, study-wide: Low donor cell numbers restricted donor-reactive repertoire measurement in two subjects. Donor-reactive sequences fell more than third party-reactive ones, suggesting partial deletion.

The V gene end was trimmed by 6 bases and the J gene end by 5 bases; junction bases not matched to a gene: 9. Germline loops: CDR1 MDHEN, CDR2 SYDVKM. The CDR3 loop spans 15 amino acids. The chain recombines TRBV28 with TRBJ2-1; TRBD1 agrees at 8 bases. This TCR was recovered from a human patient who received a liver transplant. Some T cells may arise from the graft donor. Sequencing was performed on CD4+ T cells from blood, taken roughly 55 months after liver transplant. The CDR3 DNA is TGTGCCAGCAGCTTACAGGGGGTCGGCCACAATGAGCAGTTCTTC. It specifies CASSLQGVGHNEQFF. The variable domain in full, completed from reference TRBV28 and TRBJ2-1, reads DVKVTQSSRYLVKRTGEKVFLECVQDMDHENMFWYRQDPGLGLRLIYFSYDVKMKEKGDIPEGYSVSREKKERFSLILESASTNQTSMYLCASSLQGVGHNEQFFGPGTRLTVL.